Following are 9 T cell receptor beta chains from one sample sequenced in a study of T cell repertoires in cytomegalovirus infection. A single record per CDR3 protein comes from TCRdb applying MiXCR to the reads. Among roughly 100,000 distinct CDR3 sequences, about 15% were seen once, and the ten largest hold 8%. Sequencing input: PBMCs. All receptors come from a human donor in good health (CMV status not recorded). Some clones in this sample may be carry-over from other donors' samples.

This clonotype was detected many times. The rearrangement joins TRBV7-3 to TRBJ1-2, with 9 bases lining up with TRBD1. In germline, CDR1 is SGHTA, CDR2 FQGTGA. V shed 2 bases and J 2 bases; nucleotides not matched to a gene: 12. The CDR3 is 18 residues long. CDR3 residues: CASSLSPTGGLLNYGYTF. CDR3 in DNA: TGTGCCAGCAGCTTATCTCCCACAGGGGGCCTTTTAAACTATGGCTACACCTTC.

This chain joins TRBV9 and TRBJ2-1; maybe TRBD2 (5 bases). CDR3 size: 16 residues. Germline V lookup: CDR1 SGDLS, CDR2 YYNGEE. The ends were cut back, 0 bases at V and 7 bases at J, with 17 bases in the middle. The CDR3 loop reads CASSVAPGGLTNEQFF. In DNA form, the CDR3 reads TGTGCCAGCAGCGTAGCTCCCGGAGGCCTAACGAATGAGCAGTTCTTC.

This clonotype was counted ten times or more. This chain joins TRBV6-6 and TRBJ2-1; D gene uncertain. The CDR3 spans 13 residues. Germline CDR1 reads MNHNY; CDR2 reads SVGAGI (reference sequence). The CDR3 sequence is CSSAPSRYNEQFF. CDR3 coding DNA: TGTTCCTCGGCCCCAAGCCGCTACAATGAGCAGTTCTTC.

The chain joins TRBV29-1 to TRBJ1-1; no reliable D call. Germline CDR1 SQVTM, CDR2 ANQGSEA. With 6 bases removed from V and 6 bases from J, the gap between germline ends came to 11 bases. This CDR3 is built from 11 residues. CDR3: CSVSHPPEAFF. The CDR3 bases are TGCAGCGTCAGCCATCCACCTGAAGCTTTCTTT.

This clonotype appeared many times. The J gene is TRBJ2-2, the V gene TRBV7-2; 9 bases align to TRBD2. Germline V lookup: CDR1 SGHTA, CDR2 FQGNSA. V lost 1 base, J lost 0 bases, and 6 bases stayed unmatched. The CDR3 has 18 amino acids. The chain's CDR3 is CASSLVSGGFANTGELFF. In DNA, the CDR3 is TGTGCCAGCAGCTTAGTTAGCGGGGGCTTCGCGAACACCGGGGAGCTGTTTTTT. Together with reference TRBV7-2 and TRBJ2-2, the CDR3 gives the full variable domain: GAGVSQSPSNKVTEKGKDVELRCDPISGHTALYWYRQSLGQGLEFLIYFQGNSAPDKSGLPSDRFSAERTGGSVSTLTIQRTQQEDSAVYLCASSLVSGGFANTGELFFGEGSRLTVL.

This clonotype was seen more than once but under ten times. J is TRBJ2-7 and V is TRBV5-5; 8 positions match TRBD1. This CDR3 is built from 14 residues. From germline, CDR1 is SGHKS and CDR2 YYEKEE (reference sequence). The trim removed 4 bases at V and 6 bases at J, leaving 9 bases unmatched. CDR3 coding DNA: TGTGCCAGCAGCCTCCGGACAGGGTCAAGCGAGCAGTACTTC. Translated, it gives CASSLRTGSSEQYF.

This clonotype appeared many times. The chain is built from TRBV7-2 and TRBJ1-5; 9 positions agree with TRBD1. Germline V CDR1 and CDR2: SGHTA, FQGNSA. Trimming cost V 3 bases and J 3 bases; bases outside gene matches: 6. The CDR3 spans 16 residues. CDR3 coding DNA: TGTGCCAGCAGCTTCATTGGGACAGGGCTCAATCAGCCCCAGCATTTT. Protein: CASSFIGTGLNQPQHF.

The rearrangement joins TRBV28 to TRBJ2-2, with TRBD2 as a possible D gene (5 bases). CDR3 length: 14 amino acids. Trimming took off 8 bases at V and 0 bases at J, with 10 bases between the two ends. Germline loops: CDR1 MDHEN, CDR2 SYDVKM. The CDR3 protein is CASVEESNTGELFF. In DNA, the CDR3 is TGTGCCAGCGTGGAGGAGTCGAACACCGGGGAGCTGTTTTTT.

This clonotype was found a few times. CDR3 loop: CASSQSAVSNYGYTF. CDR3 DNA: TGCGCCAGCAGCCAATCGGCGGTTTCGAACTATGGCTACACCTTC. This chain uses TRBV4-1 with TRBJ1-2, with D unresolved. V was pared by 2 bases and J by 2 bases, with 12 bases between. The CDR3 has 15 amino acids. Germline V gene lookup returns CDR1 MGHRA and CDR2 YSYEKL.